Shown below are 25 T cell receptor beta chains from a single sample sequenced in a study of T cell repertoires in cytomegalovirus infection. Their antigens are not known. Via MiXCR, TCRdb re-called the reads, giving one row per CDR3 protein. The sample consists of roughly 920,000 distinct CDR3 sequences, about a third of them appearing once. The sequences come from cultured CD8+ T cells from PBMCs, collected from culture after CMV antigen stimulation. These receptors came from a human donor in good health (CMV status not recorded). Some clones in this sample may be carry-over from other donors' samples.

This chain connects TRBV5-1 to TRBJ2-7; 11 bases map to TRBD1. Germline V gene sequence: CDR1 SGHRS, CDR2 YFSETQ. J was trimmed by 7 bases and V by 4 bases; bases with no gene match: 10. The CDR3 is made up of 15 amino acids. CDR3 DNA sequence: TGCGCCAGCAGCGAGGCCGGGACAGGGGGTGAAGAGCAGTACTTC. This codes for CASSEAGTGGEEQYF.

The J gene is TRBJ1-1, the V gene TRBV2; D is perhaps TRBD1 (5 bases). Looked up from germline, CDR1 is SNHLY and CDR2 is FYNNEI. The length of the CDR3 is 14 residues. Trimming removed 0 bases from V and 8 bases from J, with 13 bases in between. CDR3 nucleotides: TGTGCCAGCAGTGAAGCAGGCAGGGTCAACGAAGCTTTCTTT. Amino acids: CASSEAGRVNEAFF. Full variable domain (missing parts from reference TRBV2 and TRBJ1-1): EPEVTQTPSHQVTQMGQEVILRCVPISNHLYFYWYRQILGQKVEFLVSFYNNEISEKSEIFDDQFSVERPDGSNFTLKIRSTKLEDSAMYFCASSEAGRVNEAFFGQGTRLTVV.

This clonotype has ten or more counts. The CDR3 loop is CASSLVLLLAGGRTDTQYF. CDR3 nucleotide sequence: TGTGCCAGCAGCTTAGTCTTACTACTAGCGGGGGGACGTACAGATACGCAGTATTTT. The chain is built from TRBV7-2 and TRBJ2-3; 12 bases are a match to TRBD2. CDR1 is SGHTA, CDR2 FQGNSA, per germline. Trimming cost V 1 base and J 3 bases; bases outside gene matches: 11. The CDR3 covers 19 residues.

This chain joins TRBV25-1 and TRBJ2-1; TRBD1 aligns across 9 bases. Germline assignment: CDR1 MGHDK and CDR2 SYGVNS. V shed 7 bases and J 3 bases; nucleotides not matched to a gene: 4. The CDR3 sequence is 14 residues long. CDR3 DNA sequence: TGTGCCAGCATAGGGACAGGGCTCTACAATGAGCAGTTCTTC. It encodes CASIGTGLYNEQFF.

The rearrangement uses TRBV5-1 and TRBJ2-1; D remains unclear. Trimming pared 0 bases from V and 2 bases from J, leaving 9 bases between. Germline CDR1 reads SGHRS; CDR2 reads YFSETQ. The CDR3 covers 15 residues. The CDR3 loop reads CASSLDAPTYNEQFF. In DNA form, the CDR3 reads TGCGCCAGCAGCTTGGACGCACCTACCTACAATGAGCAGTTCTTC.

This clonotype was seen at least ten times. The chain uses TRBV7-6 and TRBJ2-1; the match to TRBD2 covers 12 bases. The CDR3 extends over 16 amino acids. Germline CDR1 and CDR2: SGHVS and FNYEAQ. V shed 4 bases, J shed 8 bases, and the junction held 9 bases outside the gene matches. The CDR3 is CASSSLASGGAYEQFF. The CDR3 coding sequence is TGTGCCAGCAGCTCCTTGGCTAGCGGGGGGGCCTATGAGCAGTTCTTC.

The chain links TRBV6-5 to TRBJ2-3, with 7 bases matching TRBD2. Looked up from germline, CDR1 is MNHEY and CDR2 is SVGAGI. V gave up 6 bases and J gave up 4 bases; unmatched junction bases: 10. The CDR3 consists of 15 residues. CDR3: CASRTRRLAPDTQYF. DNA for the CDR3: TGTGCCAGCAGGACCCGCCGACTAGCTCCAGATACGCAGTATTTT.

The sample holds a few counts of this clonotype. The chain is built from TRBV20-1 and TRBJ2-7; 7 nucleotides agree with TRBD1. After removal of 3 bases from V and 2 bases from J, the junction contained 7 bases not matched to a gene. This CDR3 has 14 amino acids. The germline CDR1 and CDR2 sequences are DFQATT and SNEGSKA (reference sequence). The CDR3 sequence is CSARVPGGPYEQYV. The CDR3 DNA sequence: TGCAGTGCTAGGGTCCCAGGGGGACCCTACGAGCAGTACGTC.

This chain links TRBV7-8 with TRBJ1-1; 7 nucleotides match TRBD1. V shed 5 bases and J 4 bases; nucleotides not matched to a gene: 7. From germline, CDR1 is SGHVS and CDR2 FQNEAQ. The CDR3 is 14 amino acids. The CDR3 region is CASSPGGGTTEAFF. In DNA, the CDR3 is TGTGCCAGCAGCCCAGGGGGAGGAACCACTGAAGCTTTCTTT. Complete variable domain (other parts from reference TRBV7-8 and TRBJ1-1): GAGVSQSPRYKVAKRGQDVALRCDPISGHVSLFWYQQALGQGPEFLTYFQNEAQLDKSGLPSDRFFAERPEGSVSTLKIQRTQQEDSAVYLCASSPGGGTTEAFFGQGTRLTVV.

The V and J genes are TRBV6-5 and TRBJ1-1; D is unclear. The CDR3 consists of 15 residues. Trimming pared 2 bases from V and 5 bases from J, leaving 15 bases between. Germline V gene data show CDR1 as MNHEY and CDR2 as SVGAGI. The CDR3 reads CASSYASSPGTEAFF. The CDR3 DNA reads TGTGCCAGCAGTTACGCGTCCTCTCCCGGTACTGAAGCTTTCTTT.

The chain joins TRBV24-1 to TRBJ2-7, with D uncertain. The V and J ends lost 1 base and 2 bases respectively, with 8 bases between them. Germline CDR1 is KGHDR and CDR2 is SFDVKD. CDR3 length equals 14 residues. The CDR3 nucleotides are TGTGCCACCAGTGATTTCCTTTCCCCCTACGAGCAGTACTTC. Its translation: CATSDFLSPYEQYF.

The chain links TRBV6-1 to TRBJ2-1; perhaps TRBD1 as D (5 bases). CDR1 is MNHNS and CDR2 is SASEGT in the germline V gene. This CDR3 has 15 residues. The germline V and J ends were trimmed by 7 bases and 4 bases, with 17 bases remaining between them. The CDR3 loop reads CASTPRGAAYNEQFF. Here the CDR3 DNA reads TGTGCCAGCACGCCTCGTGGGGCCGCTTACAATGAGCAGTTCTTC.

Comment on this clonotype: A junction end diverges from the germline sequence, so it may reflect a read error. CDR3 residues: CASSLAGSPEAFF. CDR3 coding DNA: TGTGCCAGCAGCTTGGCTGGGTCCCCTGAAGCTTTCTTT. This sequence joins TRBV5-3 and TRBJ1-1; D not resolved. TRBV5-3 is an ORF, and what it does is uncertain. The CDR3 loop spans 13 amino acids.

The chain has TRBV24-1 and TRBJ2-3; the D is unclear. The V gene's germline CDR1 is KGHDR and CDR2 SFDVKD. The CDR3 is made up of 12 amino acids. The V and J ends lost 5 bases and 1 base respectively, with 3 bases between them. CDR3 nucleotides: TGTGCCACCAGTGGTCGCACAGATACGCAGTATTTT. Amino acid sequence: CATSGRTDTQYF.

CDR3 region: CAISQTGVSEAFF. The CDR3 DNA is TGTGCCATCAGTCAGACAGGGGTGAGTGAAGCTTTCTTT. The J gene is TRBJ1-1, the V gene TRBV10-3, with 8 bases identical to TRBD1. The CDR3 length is 13 residues. The trim removed 5 bases at V and 7 bases at J, leaving 6 bases unmatched. Germline CDR1 ENHRY, CDR2 SYGVKD.

In this sample, this clonotype turned up a few times. The V gene is TRBV12-3 or TRBV12-4, the J gene TRBJ2-2, with a possible D match to TRBD2 (5 bases). V was cut by 4 bases and J by 6 bases, with 15 bases left in between. The CDR3 length is 15 residues. CDR3 region: CASSSPERDSGELFF. As DNA, the CDR3 is TGTGCCAGCAGTTCGCCCGAGAGGGATTCCGGGGAGCTGTTTTTT.

The genes are TRBV7-6 and TRBJ1-2; 12 nucleotides line up with TRBD1. V lost 5 bases, J lost 2 bases, and 6 bases stayed unmatched. Germline V gene sequence: CDR1 SGHVS, CDR2 FNYEAQ. The CDR3 runs to 16 residues. CDR3 protein: CASSPRDRGLNYGYTF. DNA for the CDR3: TGTGCCAGCAGCCCCCGGGACAGGGGGCTAAACTATGGCTACACCTTC.

The CDR3 DNA follows: TGTGCCAGCAGTTTAAGCGGGAAGGGAACTTCACCCCTCCACTTT. Translating gives CASSLSGKGTSPLHF. The rearrangement uses TRBV12-3 or TRBV12-4 and TRBJ1-6; D call uncertain. V was clipped by 2 bases and J by 9 bases, with 14 bases between them. The CDR3 spans 15 residues.

This clonotype showed up just a few times. The rearrangement joins TRBV4-2 to TRBJ1-2; maybe TRBD1 (6 bases). The V and J ends lost 2 bases and 2 bases respectively, with 12 bases between them. Germline V CDR1 and CDR2: LGHNA, YNFKEQ. The length of the CDR3 is 15 residues. The CDR3 reads CASSQSSGQNYGYTF. The CDR3 bases are TGTGCCAGCAGCCAATCCTCGGGACAAAACTATGGCTACACCTTC.

The CDR3 protein is CASSEPSNSPLHF. The CDR3 DNA is TGTGCCAGCAGTGAACCGAGCAATTCACCCCTCCACTTT. The V call is TRBV25-1, the J call TRBJ1-6; D is unclear. In germline, CDR1 is MGHDK, CDR2 SYGVNS. The V gene lost 2 bases and the J gene lost 7 bases, with 6 bases spanning the gap. The length of the CDR3 is 13 residues.

The gene calls are TRBV4-2 and TRBJ2-2; 15 bases are a match to TRBD2. V lost 0 bases and J lost 7; bases outside the gene matches: 9. Germline loops: CDR1 LGHNA, CDR2 YNFKEQ. The CDR3 contains 19 residues. For the CDR3, the DNA is TGTGCCAGCAGCCAAGATGGACTAGCGGGGGGGCCTGGAGGCGGGGAGCTGTTTTTT. Encoded protein: CASSQDGLAGGPGGGELFF.

Regarding this clonotype: An end of the junction differs from the germline gene, which may be a read error. The CDR3 DNA follows: TGTGCCAGCGTCCGGCGGGGCATGATCTTC. Protein sequence: CASVRRGMIF. The rearrangement links TRBV6-5 to TRBJ2-1, with D possibly matching TRBD2 (6 bases). This CDR3 has 10 residues. Germline V gene lookup returns CDR1 MNHEY and CDR2 SVGAGI.

J is TRBJ1-2 and V is TRBV7-6; perhaps TRBD1 as D (6 bases). V was pared by 5 bases and J by 4 bases, with 17 bases between. The CDR3 has 15 amino acids. Germline V lookup: CDR1 SGHVS, CDR2 FNYEAQ. DNA for the CDR3: TGTGCCAGCAGCGGAAGGGGGATCCCGACCTATGGCTACACCTTC. Translated, it gives CASSGRGIPTYGYTF.

This clonotype turned up a few times. This CDR3 is CAISPGQANTGELFF. DNA for the CDR3: TGTGCCATCAGTCCCGGACAGGCGAACACCGGGGAGCTGTTTTTT. This chain links TRBV10-3 with TRBJ2-2; 7 positions match TRBD1. From germline, CDR1 is ENHRY and CDR2 SYGVKD. Germline trimming cut 5 bases from V and 0 bases from J; bases unmatched to any gene: 3. The CDR3 runs to 15 residues.

This clonotype was observed at least ten times. The chain carries TRBV7-2 and TRBJ2-7; a weak D match, TRBD1 (5 bases). CDR1 is SGHTA and CDR2 is FQGNSA in the germline V gene. Trimming removed 1 base from V and 3 bases from J, with 16 bases in between. The CDR3 runs to 16 residues. The CDR3 DNA follows: TGTGCCAGCAGCTTAGAGGGGCCTCTTACGGGCTACGAGCAGTACTTC. Its protein product is CASSLEGPLTGYEQYF.